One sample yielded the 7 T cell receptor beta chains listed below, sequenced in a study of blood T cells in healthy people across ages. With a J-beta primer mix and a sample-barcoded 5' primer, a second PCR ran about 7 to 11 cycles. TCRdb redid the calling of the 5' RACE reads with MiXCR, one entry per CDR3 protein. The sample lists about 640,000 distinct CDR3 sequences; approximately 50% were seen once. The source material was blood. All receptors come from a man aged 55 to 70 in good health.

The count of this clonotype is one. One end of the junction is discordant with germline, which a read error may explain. CDR3 nucleotides: TGCGCCAGCAGCCCCGAGGGAGGCACTACCTATGGCAACACCTTC. This gives the protein CASSPEGGTTYGNTF. The chain carries TRBV5-1 and TRBJ1-2; D is unresolved. This CDR3 region has 15 residues. The germline CDR1 and CDR2 sequences are SGHRS and YFSETQ.

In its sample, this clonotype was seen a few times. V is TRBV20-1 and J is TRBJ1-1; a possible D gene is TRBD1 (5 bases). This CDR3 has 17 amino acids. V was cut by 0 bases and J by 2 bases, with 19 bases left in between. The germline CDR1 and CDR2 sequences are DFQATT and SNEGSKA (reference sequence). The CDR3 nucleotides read TGCAGTGCTAGAGATCCTGGCAGGCCGAGGGACAACACTGAAGCTTTCTTT. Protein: CSARDPGRPRDNTEAFF.

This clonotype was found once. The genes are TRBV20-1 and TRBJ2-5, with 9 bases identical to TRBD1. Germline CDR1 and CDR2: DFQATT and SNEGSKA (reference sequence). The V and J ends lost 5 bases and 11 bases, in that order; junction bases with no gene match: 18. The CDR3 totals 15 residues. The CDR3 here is CSAGRRDRAYYEQYF. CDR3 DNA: TGCAGTGCTGGGCGGCGGGACAGGGCCTACTATGAGCAGTACTTC.

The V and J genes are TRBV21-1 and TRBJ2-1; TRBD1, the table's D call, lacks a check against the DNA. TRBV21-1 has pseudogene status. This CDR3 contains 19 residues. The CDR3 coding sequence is TGTGCCAGCAGCAAAATTCGACGGATCCCCCATATCTCCTACAATGAGCAGTTCTTC. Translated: CASSKIRRIPHISYNEQFF.

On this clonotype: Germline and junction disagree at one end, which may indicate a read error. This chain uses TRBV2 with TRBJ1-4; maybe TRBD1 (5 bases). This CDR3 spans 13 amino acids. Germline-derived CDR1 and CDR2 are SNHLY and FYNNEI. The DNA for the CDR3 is TGCGCCAGCAGTAGGACACAATGGGAAAAACTGTTTTTT. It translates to CASSRTQWEKLFF.

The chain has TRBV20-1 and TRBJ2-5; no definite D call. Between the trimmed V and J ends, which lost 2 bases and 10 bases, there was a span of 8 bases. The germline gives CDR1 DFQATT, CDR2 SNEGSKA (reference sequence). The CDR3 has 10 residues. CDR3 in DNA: TGCAGTGCTAGAATCGGCCGCCAGTACTTC. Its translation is CSARIGRQYF.

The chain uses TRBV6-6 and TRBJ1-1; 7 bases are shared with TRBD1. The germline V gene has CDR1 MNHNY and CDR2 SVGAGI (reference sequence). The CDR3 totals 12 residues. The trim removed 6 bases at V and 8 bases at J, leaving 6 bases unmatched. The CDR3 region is CASSQPTGEAFF. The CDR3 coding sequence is TGTGCCAGCAGCCAACCGACAGGGGAAGCTTTCTTT.